This TCR beta chain was recorded in a study of T-cell memory formation after mild COVID-19. In this sample, this clonotype turned up many times. One entry per CDR3 protein results from TCRdb running MiXCR on the 5' RACE reads. The sample has 55,000 to 75,000 distinct CDR3 sequences; around 30% are singletons. CDR3 length: 14 amino acids. The V and J ends lost 5 bases and 1 base, in that order; junction bases with no gene match: 5. From germline, CDR1 is SEHNR and CDR2 FQNEAQ (reference sequence). The rearrangement joins TRBV7-9 to TRBJ2-7; 7 bases agree with TRBD1. This receptor was identified in a man aged 18 to 30 who had mild COVID-19 (a few samples of this study predate the infection). Cell type and time point are not known. Specimen: PBMCs or a T cell subset sorted from them (not recorded which). CDR3 sequence: CASSPRDRSYEQYF. DNA for the CDR3: TGTGCCAGCAGCCCCAGGGACAGATCCTACGAGCAGTACTTC.